This T cell receptor (beta chain) stems from a study of CD8+ T cells in alopecia areata. Study-level information: Treatment of the treated patients consisted of oral tofacitinib, 5 to 10 mg twice daily. Study-wide points: Scalp clonality, along with expanded CD8+ clones among the top 100, was significantly decreased by tofacitinib.

Treatment specified: oral pan-JAK inhibitor, 5-10 mg twice daily. Researchers gathered lesional scalp punch biopsies and peripheral blood from patients with alopecia areata. Extracted RNA was reverse transcribed into cDNA, the sequencing template. The method was immunoSEQ multiplex PCR; TCRdb's version includes in-frame clones alone and lacks a portion of them. The sample has about 150,000 clones, less than 70% seen once. Concerning this clone itself: Its antigen is currently unknown.

Germline CDR1 reads SQVTM; CDR2 reads ANQGSEA. The CDR3 length is 13 residues. The V end was cut by 3 bases, the J end by 0 bases, with 9 bases between. The rearrangement joins TRBV29-1 to TRBJ2-7; perhaps TRBD2 as D (6 bases). The material was CD8+ T cells sorted from blood, obtained at week 4, from a patient treated with tofacitinib. This clonotype originated in a human donor with alopecia areata. The CDR3 spells CSVDGGSSYEQYF. As DNA, the CDR3 is TGCAGCGTTGACGGAGGGAGCTCCTACGAGCAGTACTTC.